Listed below are T cell receptor beta chains from one sample, sequenced in a study of a mutant IDH1 vaccine in newly diagnosed glioma. Their cognate antigens are unknown. Repertoires were generated with immunoSEQ multiplex PCR, while TCRdb's copy carries only in-frame clones and drops some. The sample holds 45,000 to 55,000 clones, 70% to 85% seen once. The specimen was PBMCs, collected from a glioma patient whose treatment included an IDH1 peptide vaccine. These receptors all come from a woman aged 25 to 39 with glioma. Some clones in this sample may be carry-over from other donors' samples. Each CDR3 is given with its conserved first and last residue. A D gene is named only where the DNA matches it firmly. The size of a clone is reported for some rows only, either as once, few or many, or as a class for expanded clones.

clone_size,v_call,j_call,d_call,cdr3_nt,cdr3_aa
-,TRBV11-3,TRBJ2-3,-,TGTGCCAGCAGCGCGGGACTGGCCACAGATACGCAGTATTTT,CASSAGLATDTQYF
-,TRBV28,TRBJ2-7,TRBD2,TGTGCCAGCAGTCCGCCTAGCGGGAGGTTGGACGAGCAGTACTTC,CASSPPSGRLDEQYF
-,TRBV7-2,TRBJ1-1,-,TGTGCCAGCAGCTTCAACATGAACACTGAAGCTTTCTTT,CASSFNMNTEAFF
-,TRBV6-1,TRBJ2-1,TRBD2,TGTGCCAGCAGTGAAGGGGCTAGCGGGCTCAATGAGCAGTTCTTC,CASSEGASGLNEQFF
-,TRBV30,TRBJ1-2,-,TGTGCCTGGAGGACGTATGGCTACACCTTC,CAWRTYGYTF
-,TRBV6-4,TRBJ2-3,-,TGTGCCAGCAGTGACTCGCAGGTATCTAGCACAGATACGCAGTATTTT,CASSDSQVSSTDTQYF
-,TRBV2,TRBJ2-5,TRBD2,TGTGCCAGCATAGCGGGAGGGGGAGAGACCCAGTACTTC,CASIAGGGETQYF
-,TRBV5-5,TRBJ2-7,TRBD2,TGTGCCAGCAGCTTGGATAGCCTAGCGGCCTACGAGCAGTACTTC,CASSLDSLAAYEQYF
-,TRBV6-5,TRBJ2-7,-,TGTGCCAGCAGTTACAGAACTAGTGGGGGGTACGAGCAGTACTTC,CASSYRTSGGYEQYF
few,TRBV5-4,TRBJ1-2,TRBD1,TGTGCCAGCAGCCTTTTTGGGACAGGGGTTTTTGGCTACACCTTC,CASSLFGTGVFGYTF
-,TRBV30,TRBJ1-5,-,TGTGCCTGGAGTGTACCACAGGGAGATCAGCCCCAGCATTTT,CAWSVPQGDQPQHF
-,TRBV11-2,TRBJ2-1,-,TGTGCCAGCAGCTTAGCTGGCGCGGTATACAATGAGCAGTTCTTC,CASSLAGAVYNEQFF
-,TRBV6-5,TRBJ2-1,TRBD2,TGTGCCAGCAGTAATCTAGCGGGAGGGCCGCATGAGCAGTTCTTC,CASSNLAGGPHEQFF
-,TRBV18,TRBJ2-5,-,TGTGCCAGCTCACCACCCAGGACGGAGACACAAGAGACCCAGTACTTC,CASSPPRTETQETQYF
-,TRBV19,TRBJ1-4,TRBD1,TGTGCCAGTACCTCCGAGACAGGGGAGGAAAAACTGTTTTTT,CASTSETGEEKLFF
-,TRBV7-8,TRBJ2-7,-,TGTGCCAGCAGCGTTCGACCCAGGGTCCTATTCACCTACGAGCAGTACTTC,CASSVRPRVLFTYEQYF
once,TRBV4-2,TRBJ2-2,TRBD2,TGTGCCAGCAGCCAAGTCGGGACTAGCGGATCGGGTACCGGGGAGCTGTTTTTT,CASSQVGTSGSGTGELFF
-,TRBV7-6,TRBJ2-1,-,TGTGCCAGCAGCTTAGCCCCACGAGGAACTACCTACAATGAGCAGTTCTTC,CASSLAPRGTTYNEQFF
-,TRBV29-1,TRBJ2-1,-,TGCAGCGTCCCTGCGGGCAAAGGGTACAATGAGCAGTTCTTC,CSVPAGKGYNEQFF
few,TRBV19,TRBJ1-1,TRBD1,TGTGCCAGCTCAGGGGGAGGGAACACTGAAGCTTTCTTT,CASSGGGNTEAFF
-,TRBV7-9,TRBJ1-1,TRBD1,TGTGCCAGCAGCCCTGGACAGGGACCGAACACTGAAGCTTTCTTT,CASSPGQGPNTEAFF
-,TRBV2,TRBJ2-6,TRBD1,TGTGCCGGGGACAGGGGCGCCTCTGGGGCCAACGTCCTGACTTTC,CAGDRGASGANVLTF
-,TRBV2,TRBJ2-5,TRBD2,TGTGCCAGCAGTCTCATGACTAGCGGGAGGGCTTCGGCAGAGACCCAGTACTTC,CASSLMTSGRASAETQYF
-,TRBV7-6,TRBJ2-1,TRBD2,TGTGCCAGCAGCTTCGGGACTAGCGGGGGGGCTGGTGAGCAGTTCTTC,CASSFGTSGGAGEQFF
-,TRBV4-2,TRBJ2-1,TRBD2,TGTGCCAGCAGCAAACTAGCGGGACTGGACTTGGATGAGCAGTTCTTC,CASSKLAGLDLDEQFF
-,TRBV18,TRBJ2-2,TRBD1,TGTGCCAGCTCACTAGGGACAGGGAACACCGGGGAGCTGTTTTTT,CASSLGTGNTGELFF
-,TRBV19,TRBJ2-1,TRBD1,TGTGCCAGTAGTATAGTGGGACAGCCCAATGAGCAGTTCTTC,CASSIVGQPNEQFF
-,TRBV5-1,TRBJ2-7,-,TGCGCCAGCAGCTTGGAACCGATCACCTACGAGCAGTACTTC,CASSLEPITYEQYF
few,TRBV2,TRBJ1-5,-,TGTGCCAGTTCGGCAAGGGGTTTTAATCAGCCCCAGCATTTT,CASSARGFNQPQHF
-,TRBV30,TRBJ2-7,TRBD2,TGTGCCTGGAGTGTACCGAGACTAGCGCCTAGCTCCTACGAGCAGTACTTC,CAWSVPRLAPSSYEQYF
-,TRBV2,TRBJ1-4,-,TGTGCCAGCAGTGAGGCGCCAAGTGAAAAACTGTTTTTT,CASSEAPSEKLFF
-,TRBV5-4,TRBJ2-7,TRBD2,TGTGCCAGCAGCTTGGCAGCGGGAGGAACTTACGAGCAGTACTTC,CASSLAAGGTYEQYF
-,TRBV2,TRBJ2-7,-,TGTGCCAGCAGTGAAGGAGTAGGGCCCTACGAGCAGTACTTC,CASSEGVGPYEQYF
-,TRBV5-6,TRBJ1-1,TRBD1,TGTGCCAGCAGCTTGGAGGTTTCGGACAGGGGCACTGAAGCTTTCTTT,CASSLEVSDRGTEAFF
-,TRBV5-6,TRBJ2-7,-,TGTGCCAGCAGCTCCTCAGACAGAATCCCCGCCGAGCAGTACTTC,CASSSSDRIPAEQYF
-,TRBV28,TRBJ1-4,-,TGTGCCAGCAGTACCGATGAAAAACTGTTTTTT,CASSTDEKLFF
-,TRBV5-8,TRBJ2-7,-,TGTGCCAGCAGCGGGGGCGACTACGAGCAGTACTTC,CASSGGDYEQYF
-,TRBV29-1,TRBJ2-1,TRBD2,TGCAGCGGACGTAAAGGACTAGCGGTAGATGAGCAGTTCTTC,CSGRKGLAVDEQFF
-,TRBV6-4,TRBJ2-3,TRBD1,TGTGCCAGCAGTGCGGGACAGGGGGCAGGAGATACGCAGTATTTT,CASSAGQGAGDTQYF
-,TRBV25-1,TRBJ2-3,-,TGTGCCAGCAGTGATCGGGGGTCTGGCACAGATACGCAGTATTTT,CASSDRGSGTDTQYF
-,TRBV7-6,TRBJ2-1,TRBD2,TGTGCCAGCAGCCCCCAATTTGCGGGAGGGTCCAACAAGGATGAGCAGTTCTTC,CASSPQFAGGSNKDEQFF
-,TRBV4-1,TRBJ2-3,-,TGCGCCAGCAGCCAAGAAATCGGCAGGGTAGTAGCAGATACGCAGTATTTT,CASSQEIGRVVADTQYF
-,TRBV5-1,TRBJ2-5,-,TGCGCCAGCAGCTTGGGGGGGTGGCGCCAAGAGACCCAGTACTTC,CASSLGGWRQETQYF
-,TRBV4-1,TRBJ2-7,-,TGCGCCAGCAGCCAAAGGAGCGGCCTTACAATAGGGGAGCAGTACTTC,CASSQRSGLTIGEQYF
-,TRBV7-9,TRBJ1-1,-,TGTGCCAGCAGCTCGCCGGACTCAATGAACACTGAAGCTTTCTTT,CASSSPDSMNTEAFF
once,TRBV5-1,TRBJ1-1,TRBD1,TGCGCCAGCAGCTTGGCTGTTAAAGGGACAGGGGTTGAAGCTTTCTTT,CASSLAVKGTGVEAFF
-,TRBV29-1,TRBJ1-1,-,TGCAGCGTTGCTTCGGGGCGGAAGACTGAAGCTTTCTTT,CSVASGRKTEAFF
-,TRBV5-1,TRBJ2-3,TRBD2,TGCGCCAGCAGAGCTTCTACGGGGGGGGGAACTTTCGGGGATTTT,CASRASTGGGTFGDF
-,TRBV30,TRBJ2-7,TRBD2,TGTGCCTGGGGGGGGACTAGCGGATCCTACGAGCAGTACTTC,CAWGGTSGSYEQYF
-,TRBV6-6,TRBJ1-2,-,TGTGCCAGCAGCCCCGGGGGAGGGACTAACTATGGCTACACCTTC,CASSPGGGTNYGYTF
once,TRBV11-2,TRBJ2-4,-,TGTGCCAGCAGCTTCAGGGCCGGGATGAACATTCAGTACTTC,CASSFRAGMNIQYF
-,TRBV28,TRBJ1-2,-,TGTGCCAGCAGTTTGACTACACAGGGTAACTATGGCTACACCTTC,CASSLTTQGNYGYTF
-,TRBV5-1,TRBJ2-2,-,TGCGCCAGCAGCTTGGATCCTAACGGGGAGCTGTTTTTT,CASSLDPNGELFF
-,TRBV11-2,TRBJ2-7,TRBD1,TGTGCCAGCAGCTTAGTCGGGACAGGGTCCGCCGAGCAGTACTTC,CASSLVGTGSAEQYF
-,TRBV6-1,TRBJ2-7,TRBD2,TGTGCCAGCAGTGAAGGACTAGCGGGAGTAAACGAGCAGTACTTC,CASSEGLAGVNEQYF
-,TRBV7-3,TRBJ2-7,-,TGTGCCAGCAGCTTTGCAAGCGGCTCCTACGAGCAGTACTTC,CASSFASGSYEQYF
-,TRBV7-6,TRBJ1-5,-,TGTGCCAGCAGGTCTGTGAATCAGCCCCAGCATTTT,CASRSVNQPQHF
-,TRBV6-6,TRBJ1-4,-,TGTGCCAGCGGCGCCTACGGGGCTAATGAAAAACTGTTTTTT,CASGAYGANEKLFF
-,TRBV30,TRBJ2-1,-,TGTGCCTGGAGTCCCTCCCTGAATGAGCAGTTCTTC,CAWSPSLNEQFF